This T cell receptor beta chain was captured by sequencing in a study of cytomegalovirus exposure and HLA in healthy donors. The study's findings and limits: On later analysis, the bulk of CMV-associated TCR beta chains appeared to be HLA-restricted. The study put about 180 TCR beta chains on its list as cytomegalovirus-associated.

CDR1 is SGHVS and CDR2 is FNYEAQ in the germline V gene. The germline V and J ends were trimmed by 2 bases and 0 bases, with 11 bases remaining between them. This CDR3 spans 16 amino acids. The PCR ran on 60 Vbeta and 13 Jbeta primers. Here immunoSEQ multiplex PCR was the method, and the copy in TCRdb shows in-frame clones only, minus some. The sample consists of 90,000 to 120,000 clones, around 67% of them appearing once. This clone has just one count. What it binds is not known. The J gene is TRBJ2-1, the V gene TRBV7-6; tentatively, D is TRBD2 (5 bases). Sequenced sample: PBMCs. This clonotype was sampled from a woman in her thirties or forties in good health and CMV-seropositive. This chain's CDR3 is CASSLFSGISYNEQFF. The CDR3 bases are TGTGCCAGCAGCTTATTCAGCGGAATCTCCTACAATGAGCAGTTCTTC.